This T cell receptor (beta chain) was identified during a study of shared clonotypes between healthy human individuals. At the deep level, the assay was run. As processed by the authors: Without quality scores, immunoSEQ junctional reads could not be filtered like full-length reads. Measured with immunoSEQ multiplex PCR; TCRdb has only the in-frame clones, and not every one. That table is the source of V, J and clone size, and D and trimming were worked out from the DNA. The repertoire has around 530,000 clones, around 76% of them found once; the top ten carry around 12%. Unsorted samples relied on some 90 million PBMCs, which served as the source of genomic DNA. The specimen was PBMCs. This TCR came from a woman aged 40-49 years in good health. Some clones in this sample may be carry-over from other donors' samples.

The CDR3 coding sequence is TGTGCCAGCAGCTTAGAGGCAGATAACTATGGCTACACCTTC. Translation: CASSLEADNYGYTF. This sequence joins TRBV7-2 and TRBJ1-2; D is ambiguous. V lost 1 base and J lost 1, with 7 bases in between. Germline V lookup: CDR1 SGHTA, CDR2 FQGNSA. This CDR3 comprises 14 residues.